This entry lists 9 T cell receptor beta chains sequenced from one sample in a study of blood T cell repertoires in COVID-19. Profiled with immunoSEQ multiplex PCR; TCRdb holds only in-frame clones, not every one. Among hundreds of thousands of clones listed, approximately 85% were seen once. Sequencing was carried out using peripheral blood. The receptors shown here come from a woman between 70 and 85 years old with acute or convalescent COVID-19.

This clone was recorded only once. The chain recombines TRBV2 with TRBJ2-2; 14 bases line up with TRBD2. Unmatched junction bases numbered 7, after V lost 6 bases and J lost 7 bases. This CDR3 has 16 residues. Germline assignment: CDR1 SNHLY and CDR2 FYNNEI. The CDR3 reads CASSRTSGGHSGELFF. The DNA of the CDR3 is TGTGCCAGCAGCCGGACTAGCGGGGGGCACAGCGGGGAGCTGTTTTTT.

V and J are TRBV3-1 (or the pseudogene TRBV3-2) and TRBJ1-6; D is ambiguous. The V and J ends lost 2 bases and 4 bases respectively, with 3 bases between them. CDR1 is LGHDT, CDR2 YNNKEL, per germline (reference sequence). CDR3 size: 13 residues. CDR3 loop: CASSQPYNSPLHF. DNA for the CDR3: TGTGCCAGCAGCCAACCGTATAATTCACCCCTCCACTTT.

The CDR3 loop is CATRFSGGLGSSTDTQYF. The CDR3 DNA follows: TGTGCCACCAGATTTAGCGGGGGGCTGGGTTCTAGCACAGATACGCAGTATTTT. This chain uses TRBV15 with TRBJ2-3; 10 bases match TRBD2. The germline V gene encodes CDR1 LNHNV and CDR2 YYDKDF (reference sequence). CDR3 size: 18 residues. The junction had 12 bases not matched to a gene; V was cut back by 6 bases and J by 0 bases.

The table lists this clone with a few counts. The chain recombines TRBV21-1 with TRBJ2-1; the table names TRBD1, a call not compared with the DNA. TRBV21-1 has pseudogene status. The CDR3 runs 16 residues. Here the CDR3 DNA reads TGTGCCAGCAGCCCCGTCCGCAGGGGGCCGAGGGGTGAGCAGTTCTTC. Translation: CASSPVRRGPRGEQFF.

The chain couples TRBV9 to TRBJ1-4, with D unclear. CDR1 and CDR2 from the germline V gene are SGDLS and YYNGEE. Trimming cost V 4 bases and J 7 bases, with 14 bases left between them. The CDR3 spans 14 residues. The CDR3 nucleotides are TGTGCCAGCAGCTCCCGGACGGGGAGTGAAAAACTGTTTTTT. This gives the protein CASSSRTGSEKLFF.

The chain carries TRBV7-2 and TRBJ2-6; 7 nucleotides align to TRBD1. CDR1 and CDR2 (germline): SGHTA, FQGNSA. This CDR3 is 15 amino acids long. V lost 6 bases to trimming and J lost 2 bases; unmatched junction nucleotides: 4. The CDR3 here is CASREGGAGANVLTF. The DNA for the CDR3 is TGTGCCAGCAGGGAAGGGGGCGCTGGGGCCAACGTCCTGACTTTC. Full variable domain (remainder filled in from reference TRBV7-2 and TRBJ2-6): GAGVSQSPSNKVTEKGKDVELRCDPISGHTALYWYRQSLGQGLEFLIYFQGNSAPDKSGLPSDRFSAERTGGSVSTLTIQRTQQEDSAVYLCASREGGAGANVLTFGAGSRLTVL.

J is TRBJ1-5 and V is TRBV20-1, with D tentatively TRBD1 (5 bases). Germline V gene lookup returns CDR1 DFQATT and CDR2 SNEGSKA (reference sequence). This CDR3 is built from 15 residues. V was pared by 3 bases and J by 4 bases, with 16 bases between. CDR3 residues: CSASGGAGTNQPQHF. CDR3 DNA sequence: TGCAGTGCTAGTGGCGGGGCAGGTACAAATCAGCCCCAGCATTTT.

CDR3 protein: CASSLNGQLNEKLFF. The CDR3 region has the DNA TGTGCCAGCAGCTTGAATGGACAGCTTAATGAAAAACTGTTTTTT. V gene TRBV5-6 combines with J gene TRBJ1-4, with TRBD1 as a possible D gene (6 bases). The germline CDR1 and CDR2 sequences are SGHDT and YYEEEE. Trimming pared 1 base from V and 4 bases from J, leaving 11 bases between. CDR3 size: 15 residues.

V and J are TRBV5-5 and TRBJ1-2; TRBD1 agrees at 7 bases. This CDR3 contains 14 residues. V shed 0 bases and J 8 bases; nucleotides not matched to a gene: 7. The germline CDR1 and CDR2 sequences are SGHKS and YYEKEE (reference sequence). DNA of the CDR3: TGTGCCAGCAGCTTGGACCAGGGGGAACGGGGCTACACCTTC. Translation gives CASSLDQGERGYTF. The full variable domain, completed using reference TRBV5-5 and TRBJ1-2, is DAGVTQSPTHLIKTRGQQVTLRCSPISGHKSVSWYQQVLGQGPQFIFQYYEKEERGRGNFPDRFSARQFPNYSSELNVNALLLGDSALYLCASSLDQGERGYTFGSGTRLTVV.